Below, one T cell receptor beta chain is given with its context. The target antigen is unknown. V was clipped by 0 bases and J by 3 bases, with 15 bases between them. The V gene's germline CDR1 is SGHTA and CDR2 FQGTGA. The length of the CDR3 is 16 residues. The lymph nodes were axillary draining lymph nodes from breast cancer patients. The sample is drawn from a study of breast tumors, draining lymph nodes, adjacent tissues. TCRdb ran MiXCR on the multiplex PCR reads and lists one entry per CDR3 protein. The sample lists about 300,000 distinct CDR3 sequences; around 30% were seen once. Study-level findings and limits: Tumor TCR diversity was below lymph nodes but above nontumor tissue. Tumor and nontumor repertoires were significantly more similar in luminal-like than in basal-like breast cancer.

The rearrangement joins TRBV7-3 to TRBJ2-7, with D perhaps matching TRBD1 (7 bases). Source material: axillary lymph node tissue. This TCR was sampled from a female donor with breast cancer. Some clones in this sample may be carry-over from other donors' samples. This CDR3 is CASSLTASDRDYEQYF. The CDR3 DNA sequence: TGTGCCAGCAGCTTAACGGCTAGCGACAGGGACTACGAGCAGTACTTC.